The rows below give T cell receptor beta chains drawn from one sample of a study of blood T cell repertoires in COVID-19. Only in-frame clones appear in the TCRdb table, and some are missing; sequencing was by immunoSEQ multiplex PCR. Here the sample spans 65,000 to 70,000 clones, about 85% being singletons. Sequencing used peripheral blood. These receptor sequences come from an older man with acute or convalescent COVID-19. Each CDR3 is given with its conserved first and last residue. D genes are given only for firm matches. Part of the rows lack a size; the others show once, few, many or a class for expanded clones.

j_gene	d_gene	v_gene	abundance	CDR3aa	CDR3nt
TRBJ2-2	.	TRBV11-3	.	CASRNRVTGELFF	TGTGCCAGCAGAAACAGGGTCACCGGGGAGCTGTTTTTT
TRBJ1-1	.	TRBV19	.	CASSIRGGIGGLNTEAFF	TGTGCCAGTAGTATTCGGGGGGGAATCGGCGGGTTGAACACTGAAGCTTTCTTT
TRBJ2-1	TRBD2	TRBV6-5	.	CASIGLAGSYNEQFF	TGTGCCAGCATAGGACTAGCGGGCTCCTACAATGAGCAGTTCTTC
TRBJ2-7	.	TRBV6-5	.	CASSYRTAASYEQYF	TGTGCCAGCAGTTACAGGACAGCGGCATCCTACGAGCAGTACTTC
TRBJ1-3	.	TRBV25-1	.	CASSEYRAGNTIYF	TGTGCCAGCAGTGAATACAGGGCTGGAAACACCATATATTTT
TRBJ1-1	.	TRBV4-2	.	CASSLERGSTEAFF	TGTGCCAGCAGCCTCGAGAGGGGGTCGACTGAAGCTTTCTTT
TRBJ2-7	TRBD1	TRBV27	.	CASSLWGTGTSYEQYF	TGTGCCAGCAGTTTATGGGGGACAGGGACTTCCTACGAGCAGTACTTC
TRBJ1-1	.	TRBV30	few	CAWTRTENTEAFF	TGTGCCTGGACCCGTACAGAGAACACTGAAGCTTTCTTT
TRBJ2-7	TRBD1	TRBV7-2	.	CASSRLTGSSYEQYF	TGTGCCAGCAGCCGTTTGACAGGGTCCTCCTACGAGCAGTACTTC
TRBJ2-1	.	TRBV3-1/TRBV3-2	.	CASSQVGLGSSYNEQFF	TGTGCCAGCAGCCAAGTTGGTCTAGGGAGTTCCTACAATGAGCAGTTCTTC
TRBJ2-5	TRBD1	TRBV5-1	.	CASSLNTGVWETQYF	TGCGCCAGCAGCTTGAACACAGGGGTGTGGGAGACCCAGTACTTC
TRBJ1-2	.	TRBV7-2	.	CASSFLERRGSGYTF	TGTGCCAGCAGCTTCCTAGAGAGGAGGGGATCTGGCTACACCTTC
TRBJ2-5	TRBD1	TRBV7-9	.	CASSPGQGWRETQYF	TGTGCCAGCAGTCCTGGACAGGGGTGGAGAGAGACCCAGTACTTC
TRBJ1-6	.	TRBV19	.	CASSVTGSGNSPLHF	TGTGCCAGTAGTGTCACGGGGTCGGGTAATTCACCCCTCCACTTT
TRBJ1-5	.	TRBV5-1	.	CASSPGSGQPQHF	TGCGCCAGCAGCCCCGGCTCGGGGCAGCCCCAGCATTTT
TRBJ1-2	TRBD1	TRBV5-8	.	CASSLRGQGSYGYTF	TGTGCCAGCAGCTTGCGGGGACAGGGGAGCTATGGCTACACCTTC
TRBJ2-5	TRBD2	TRBV3-1/TRBV3-2	.	CASSQAGRPRGGRAFQETQYF	TGTGCCAGCAGCCAAGCCGGGCGCCCCCGCGGCGGGAGGGCCTTCCAAGAGACCCAGTACTTC
TRBJ1-6	.	TRBV19	.	CASSRRENNSPLHF	TGTGCCAGTAGTCGGAGGGAGAATAATTCACCCCTCCACTTT